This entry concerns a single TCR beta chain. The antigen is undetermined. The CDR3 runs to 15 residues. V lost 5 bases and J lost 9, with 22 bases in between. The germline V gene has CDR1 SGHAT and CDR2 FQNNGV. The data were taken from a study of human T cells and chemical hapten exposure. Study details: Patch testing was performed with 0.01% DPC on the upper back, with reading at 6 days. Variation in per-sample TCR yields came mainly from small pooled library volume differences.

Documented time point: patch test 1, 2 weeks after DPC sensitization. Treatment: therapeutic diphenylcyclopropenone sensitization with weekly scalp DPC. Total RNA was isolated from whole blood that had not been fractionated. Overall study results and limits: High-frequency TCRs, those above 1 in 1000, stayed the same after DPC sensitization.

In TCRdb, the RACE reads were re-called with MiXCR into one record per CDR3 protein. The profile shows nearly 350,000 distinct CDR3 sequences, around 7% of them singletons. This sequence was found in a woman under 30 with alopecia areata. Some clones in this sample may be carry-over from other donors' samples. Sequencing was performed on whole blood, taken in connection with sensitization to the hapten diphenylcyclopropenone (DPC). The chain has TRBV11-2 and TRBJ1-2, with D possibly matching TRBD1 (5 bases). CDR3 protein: CASSPPRLQVVSYTF. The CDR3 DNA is TGTGCCAGCAGCCCCCCCCGGTTACAGGTCGTAAGCTACACCTTC. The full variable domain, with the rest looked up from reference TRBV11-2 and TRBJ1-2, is EAGVAQSPRYKIIEKRQSVAFWCNPISGHATLYWYQQILGQGPKLLIQFQNNGVVDDSQLPKDRFSAERLKGVDSTLKIQPAKLEDSAVYLCASSPPRLQVVSYTFGSGTRLTVV.